This T cell receptor (beta chain) was identified in a study of T cell responses to AZD1222 COVID-19 vaccine. Points from the study as a whole: Variant regions that are unmutated are reportedly the target of nearly half of spike-specific TCRs. There were repertoire samples only from the period after the peak T cell response. Once two AZD1222 doses were given, Spike-specific TCR breadth and depth went up. Females made up more of the donors, who were largely white British, and clonal diversity may have come out too low.

Assay used: immunoSEQ multiplex PCR; TCRdb lists only in-frame clones, some missing. Of roughly 140,000 clones listed, approximately 88% were seen once; the top ten hold about 3.3%. The CDR3 consists of 15 residues. Deletions cut 2 bases from V and 7 bases from J, with 15 bases between. Germline V gene lookup returns CDR1 KGHSH and CDR2 LQKENI. Remarks on this clone: Its antigen is unidentified.

The chain uses TRBV18 and TRBJ2-1, with D perhaps matching TRBD1 (6 bases). The TCR was taken from an adult in good health. The sample consisted of peripheral blood, taken on day 0 of MenACWY control vaccination. The CDR3 coding sequence is TGTGCCAGCTCACCAACAGGGAGAGAACTAAATGAGCAGTTCTTC. Translated: CASSPTGRELNEQFF.